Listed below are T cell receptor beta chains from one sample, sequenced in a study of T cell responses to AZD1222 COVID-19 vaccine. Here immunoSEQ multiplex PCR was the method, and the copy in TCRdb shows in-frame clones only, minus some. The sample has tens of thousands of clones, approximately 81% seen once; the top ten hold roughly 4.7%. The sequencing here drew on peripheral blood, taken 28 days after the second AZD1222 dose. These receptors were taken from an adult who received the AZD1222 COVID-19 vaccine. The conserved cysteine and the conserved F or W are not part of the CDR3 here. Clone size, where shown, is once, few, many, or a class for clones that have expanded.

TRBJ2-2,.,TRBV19,ASRPPHIGELF
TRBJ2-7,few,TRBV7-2,ASSWREGSHEQY
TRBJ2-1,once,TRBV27,ASSFGARGTLLLSYNEQF
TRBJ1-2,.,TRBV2,ASSGARTVYGYT
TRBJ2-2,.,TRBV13,ASSLETGGGRELF
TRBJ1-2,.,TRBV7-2,ASSGLWGRGYGYT
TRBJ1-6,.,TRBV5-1,ASRESSDYNSPLH
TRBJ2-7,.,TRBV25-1,ANQKTGQGPSYEQY
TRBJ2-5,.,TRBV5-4,ASSLRQGETQY
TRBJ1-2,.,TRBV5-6,ASSLVTGEYYGYT
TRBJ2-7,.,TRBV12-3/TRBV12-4,ASSLDRPYEQY
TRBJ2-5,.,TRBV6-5,ASSTRGRVGETQY
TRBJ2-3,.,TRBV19,ASSAMELFEEQY
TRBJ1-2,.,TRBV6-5,STGNYGYT
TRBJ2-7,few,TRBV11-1,ASSTTSAGSYEQY
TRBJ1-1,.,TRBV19,ASSLGRGKNTEAF
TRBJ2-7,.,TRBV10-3,AISDLQTSFNEQY
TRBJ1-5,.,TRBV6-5,ASSNDRAQPQH
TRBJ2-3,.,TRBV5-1,ASSLVPGRGNTQY
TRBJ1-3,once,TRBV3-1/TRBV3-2,ASSPGTDGNTIY
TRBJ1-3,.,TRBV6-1,ASSWAREDTIY
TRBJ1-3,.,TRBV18,ASSPPVQPSSGNTIY